The present entry profiles one T cell receptor (beta chain) with its context. Study processing details: Amplification from reference gene primers served as the basis for estimated nucleated cell counts. Produced via immunoSEQ multiplex PCR; TCRdb's table is partial and in-frame only. Clone size and V and J calls were adopted from that table, with D and trimming inferred from the DNA. Of approximately 97,000 clones listed, roughly 88% are singletons. This entry belongs to a study of blood T cell repertoires in COVID-19. At the level of the study: The United States, Italy and Spain provided the acute and convalescent COVID-19 samples.

Patients at the Seattle site were enrolled during active infection and followed longitudinally. The origin of this receptor is a man between 45 and 60 years old with COVID-19, enrolled during active disease. Sequenced input: peripheral blood.

The CDR3 nucleotides are TGTGCCAGCAGCTTATCCGGGACAGGATCAACCGGGGAGCTGTTTTTT. Its protein product is CASSLSGTGSTGELFF. The chain couples TRBV7-3 to TRBJ2-2, with TRBD1 matching over 8 bases. The CDR3 is 16 residues long. Germline values: CDR1 SGHTA, CDR2 FQGTGA. V gave up 2 bases and J gave up 5 bases; unmatched junction bases: 7.